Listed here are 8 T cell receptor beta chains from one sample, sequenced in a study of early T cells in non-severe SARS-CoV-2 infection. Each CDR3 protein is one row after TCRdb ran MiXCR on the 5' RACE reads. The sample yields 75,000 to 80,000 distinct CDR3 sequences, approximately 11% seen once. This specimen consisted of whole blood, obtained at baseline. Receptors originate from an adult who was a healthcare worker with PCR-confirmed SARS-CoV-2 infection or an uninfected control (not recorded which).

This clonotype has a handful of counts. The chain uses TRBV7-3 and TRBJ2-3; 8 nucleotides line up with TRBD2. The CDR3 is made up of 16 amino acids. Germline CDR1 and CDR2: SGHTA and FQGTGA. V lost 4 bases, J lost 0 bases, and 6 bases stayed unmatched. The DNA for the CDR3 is TGTGCCAGCAGCTCCCAAGCGGGGGCGAGCACAGATACGCAGTATTTT. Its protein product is CASSSQAGASTDTQYF.

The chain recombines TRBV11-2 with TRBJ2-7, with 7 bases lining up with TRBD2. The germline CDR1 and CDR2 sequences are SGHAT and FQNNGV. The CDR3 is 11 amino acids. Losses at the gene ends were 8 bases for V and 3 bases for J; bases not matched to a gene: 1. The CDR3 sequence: CASRDYYEQYF. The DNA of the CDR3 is TGTGCCAGCCGGGACTACTACGAGCAGTACTTC.

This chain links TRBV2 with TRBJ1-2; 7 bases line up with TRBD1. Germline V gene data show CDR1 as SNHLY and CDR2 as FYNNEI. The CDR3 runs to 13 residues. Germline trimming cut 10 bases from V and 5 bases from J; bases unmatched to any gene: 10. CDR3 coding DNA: TGTGCCACCAACAGGGGAGACGGGTATGGCTACACCTTC. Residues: CATNRGDGYGYTF.

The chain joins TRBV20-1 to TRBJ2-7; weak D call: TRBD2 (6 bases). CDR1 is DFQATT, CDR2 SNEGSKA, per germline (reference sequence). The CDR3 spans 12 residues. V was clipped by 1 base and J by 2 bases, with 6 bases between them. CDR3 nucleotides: TGCAGTGCTAGAGGACTAGCCTACGAGCAGTACTTC. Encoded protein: CSARGLAYEQYF.

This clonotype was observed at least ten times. CDR3 DNA sequence: TGTGCCAGTAGTCCGGGACAGGGGGCTAATAGCAATCAGCCCCAGCATTTT. Encoded protein: CASSPGQGANSNQPQHF. This chain joins TRBV19 and TRBJ1-5, with TRBD1 identical over 12 bases. This CDR3 has 17 residues. Germline lookup yields CDR1 LNHDA and CDR2 SQIVND (reference sequence). The trim removed 5 bases at V and 0 bases at J, leaving 5 bases unmatched.

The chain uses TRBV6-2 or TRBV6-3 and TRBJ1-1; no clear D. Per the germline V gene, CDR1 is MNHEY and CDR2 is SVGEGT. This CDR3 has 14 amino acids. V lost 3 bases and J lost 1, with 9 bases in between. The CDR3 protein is CASSYGNGNTEAFF. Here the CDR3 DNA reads TGTGCCAGCAGTTATGGTAACGGGAACACTGAAGCTTTCTTT.

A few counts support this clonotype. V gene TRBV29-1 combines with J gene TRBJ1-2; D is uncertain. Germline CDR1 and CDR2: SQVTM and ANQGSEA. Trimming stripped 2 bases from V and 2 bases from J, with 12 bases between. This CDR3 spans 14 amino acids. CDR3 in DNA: TGCAGCGTTGAACAGAAAAGCGCGAACTATGGCTACACCTTC. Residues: CSVEQKSANYGYTF.

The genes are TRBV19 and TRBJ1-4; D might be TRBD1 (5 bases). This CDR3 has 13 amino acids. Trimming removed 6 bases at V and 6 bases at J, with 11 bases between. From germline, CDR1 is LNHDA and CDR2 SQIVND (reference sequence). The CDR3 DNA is TGTGCCAGTAGAGGGACGGCTGATGAAAAACTGTTTTTT. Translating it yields CASRGTADEKLFF.